This record covers a single TCR beta chain. The antigen remains unidentified. The sample belongs to a study of CD8 T cells in ankylosing spondylitis. The study, taken as a whole, reports: Seemingly distinctive of ankylosing spondylitis blood was a TCR beta motif formed by eight highly homologous variants.

TCRdb passed the 5' RACE reads through MiXCR, listing each CDR3 protein once. The sample has fewer than 750,000 distinct CDR3 sequences, under 20% seen once. The sample was blood, either unsorted or a sorted T cell fraction (not recorded which). The receptor was derived from a male donor with ankylosing spondylitis.

The CDR3 nucleotides read TGTGCCAGCAGTTTCCGGGACGGTGAAGCTTTCTTT. As protein: CASSFRDGEAFF. The rearrangement uses TRBV27 and TRBJ1-1; possibly TRBD1 for D (5 bases). Trimming removed 3 bases at V and 7 bases at J, with 9 bases between. The CDR3 loop spans 12 amino acids. The V gene's germline CDR1 is MNHEY and CDR2 SMNVEV (reference sequence).